These T cell receptor beta chains were read from a single sample in a study of CD8 T cells in ankylosing spondylitis. TCRdb fed the 5' RACE reads into MiXCR, producing one record per CDR3 protein. The sample carries 250,000 to 400,000 distinct CDR3 sequences, 9.5% to 13% recorded once. The sequenced material came from blood, either unsorted or a sorted T cell fraction (not recorded which). These receptors were taken from a female donor with ankylosing spondylitis or in good health (not recorded which). CDR3s include the opening cysteine and the closing phenylalanine or tryptophan. Fields, in order: V gene, J gene, CDR3 protein.

>TRBV20-1|TRBJ2-3
CSARRPYGSTDTQYF
>TRBV15|TRBJ1-1
CATSQRQGRTEAFF
>TRBV15|TRBJ1-2
CATSTPRNYGYTF
>TRBV28|TRBJ2-5
CASRNPRKSWREPETQYF
>TRBV20-1|TRBJ2-7
CSARDSRLAGEDEQYF
>TRBV20-1|TRBJ2-1
CSARALGGEQFF
>TRBV15|TRBJ1-1
CATSREKGANTEAFF
>TRBV12-3/TRBV12-4|TRBJ1-5
CASSFGGAGQPQHF
>TRBV5-1|TRBJ1-1
CASSLTEGVNTEAFF
>TRBV7-3|TRBJ2-5
CASSLYAGVETQYF
>TRBV7-2|TRBJ2-5
CASSFPPAGQSETQYF
>TRBV12-3/TRBV12-4|TRBJ1-3
CASSLFLGRKTIYF
>TRBV7-2|TRBJ2-6
CASSSDISGANVLTF
>TRBV20-1|TRBJ1-3
CSAGTGLGNTIYF
>TRBV12-3/TRBV12-4|TRBJ2-7
CASSLPVSYEQYF
>TRBV5-1|TRBJ2-3
CASSYGQTTDTQYF
>TRBV5-1|TRBJ2-3
CASSSSSDTQYF
>TRBV4-2|TRBJ2-5
CASSQDRGAETQYF
>TRBV20-1|TRBJ1-5
CSATYRGGNQPQHF
>TRBV5-1|TRBJ2-1
CASSPPTVFNEQFF
>TRBV3-1|TRBJ2-7
CASSQEGQGRQYF
>TRBV12-3/TRBV12-4|TRBJ2-2
CASSPPALHTGELFF
>TRBV25-1|TRBJ2-3
CASSETRGDTQYF
>TRBV27|TRBJ1-4
CASSPGIAGRDEKLFF
>TRBV7-9|TRBJ1-6
CASQKGGDNSPLHF
>TRBV5-1|TRBJ2-7
CASSLAIGYEQYF
>TRBV28|TRBJ2-3
CASSFLGQGARDTQYF
>TRBV5-1|TRBJ2-2
CASSFRRGADTGELFF
>TRBV5-5|TRBJ2-7
CASSSVGQGGSEQYF
>TRBV5-1|TRBJ2-1
CASSSGLELYSYNEQFF
>TRBV6-1|TRBJ2-7
CASVQTGPYEQYF
>TRBV20-1|TRBJ2-7
CSARLSEQYF
>TRBV5-1|TRBJ2-1
CASSFGASSAEQFF
>TRBV7-9|TRBJ2-1
CASRLGSYNEQFF
>TRBV2|TRBJ2-7
CASRGTGVYEQYF
>TRBV5-1|TRBJ1-1
CASSLKGRDTEAFF
>TRBV3-1|TRBJ2-1
CASSQSPPEQFF
>TRBV28|TRBJ1-1
CASSSFRGLTEAFF
>TRBV29-1|TRBJ2-7
CSVGETGGAEYF
>TRBV20-1|TRBJ2-7
CSATPDKSYEQYF
>TRBV7-8|TRBJ2-1
CASSLVVGGLAGNEQFF